The clone carrying this T cell receptor beta chain was detected a few times. These data are taken from a study of early T cells in non-severe SARS-CoV-2 infection. One entry per CDR3 protein results from TCRdb running MiXCR on the 5' RACE reads. Here the sample spans tens of thousands of distinct CDR3 sequences, more than 9% being singletons. CDR1 and CDR2 (germline): MNHNS, SASEGT. This CDR3 has 17 amino acids. J gave up 0 bases and V 6 bases, and 8 bases lay outside the gene matches. This specimen was whole blood, taken at baseline. The chain is built from TRBV6-1 and TRBJ2-1, with 10 bases fitting TRBD2. The sequence came from an adult who was a healthcare worker with PCR-confirmed SARS-CoV-2 infection or an uninfected control (not recorded which). CDR3 sequence: CASRVAGGHPSYNEQFF. CDR3 DNA sequence: TGTGCCAGCAGAGTAGCGGGAGGCCACCCCTCCTACAATGAGCAGTTCTTC.